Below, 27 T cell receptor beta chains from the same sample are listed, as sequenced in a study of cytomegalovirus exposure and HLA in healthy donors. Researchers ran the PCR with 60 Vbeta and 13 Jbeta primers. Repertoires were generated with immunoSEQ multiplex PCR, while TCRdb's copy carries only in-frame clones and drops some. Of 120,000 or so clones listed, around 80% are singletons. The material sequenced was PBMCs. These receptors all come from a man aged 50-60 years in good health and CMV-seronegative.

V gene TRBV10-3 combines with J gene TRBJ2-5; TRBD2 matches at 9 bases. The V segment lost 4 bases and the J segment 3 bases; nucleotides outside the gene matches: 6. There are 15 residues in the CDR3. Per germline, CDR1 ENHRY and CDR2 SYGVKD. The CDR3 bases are TGTGCCATCAGTGGAAGCGGGGGGCTCGAAGAGACCCAGTACTTC. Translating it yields CAISGSGGLEETQYF.

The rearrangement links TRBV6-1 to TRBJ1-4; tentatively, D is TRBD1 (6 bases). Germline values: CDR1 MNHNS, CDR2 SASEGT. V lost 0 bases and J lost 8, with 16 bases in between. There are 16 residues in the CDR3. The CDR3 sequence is CASSEARPGVGEKLFF. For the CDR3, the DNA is TGTGCCAGCAGTGAAGCCCGGCCAGGGGTAGGAGAAAAACTGTTTTTT.

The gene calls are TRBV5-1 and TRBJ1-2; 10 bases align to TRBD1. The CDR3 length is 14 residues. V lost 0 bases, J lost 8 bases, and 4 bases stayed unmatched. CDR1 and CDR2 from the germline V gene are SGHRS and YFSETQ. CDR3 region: CASSLAGTGEGYTF. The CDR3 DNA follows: TGCGCCAGCAGCTTGGCCGGGACAGGGGAAGGCTACACCTTC.

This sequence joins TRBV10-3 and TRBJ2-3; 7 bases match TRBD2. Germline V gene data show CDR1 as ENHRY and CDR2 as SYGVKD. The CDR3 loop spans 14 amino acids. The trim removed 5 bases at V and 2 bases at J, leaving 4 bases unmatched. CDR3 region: CAISLGGNTDTQYF. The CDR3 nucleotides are TGTGCCATCAGTCTCGGGGGGAACACAGATACGCAGTATTTT.

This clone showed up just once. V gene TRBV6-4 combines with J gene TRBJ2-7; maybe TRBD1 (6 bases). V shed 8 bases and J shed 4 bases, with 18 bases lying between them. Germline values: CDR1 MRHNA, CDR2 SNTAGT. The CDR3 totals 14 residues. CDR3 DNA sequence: TGTGCCAGCCTCGGACAGAGTGGACCTTACGAGCAGTACTTC. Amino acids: CASLGQSGPYEQYF.

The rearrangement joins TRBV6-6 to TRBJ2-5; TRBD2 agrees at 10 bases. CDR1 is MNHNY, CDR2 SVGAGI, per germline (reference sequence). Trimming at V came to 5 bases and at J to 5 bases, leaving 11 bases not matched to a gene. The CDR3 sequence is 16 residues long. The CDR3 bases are TGTGCCAGCAGTGGGGGCACACTAGCGGGAAGGGAGACCCAGTACTTC. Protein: CASSGGTLAGRETQYF.

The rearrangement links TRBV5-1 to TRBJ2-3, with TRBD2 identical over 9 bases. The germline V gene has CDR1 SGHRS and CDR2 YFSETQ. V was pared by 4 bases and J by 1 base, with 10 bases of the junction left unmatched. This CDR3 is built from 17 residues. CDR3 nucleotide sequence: TGCGCCAGCAGCGGAAAGACTAGCGGTCTTCGCACAGATACGCAGTATTTT. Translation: CASSGKTSGLRTDTQYF.

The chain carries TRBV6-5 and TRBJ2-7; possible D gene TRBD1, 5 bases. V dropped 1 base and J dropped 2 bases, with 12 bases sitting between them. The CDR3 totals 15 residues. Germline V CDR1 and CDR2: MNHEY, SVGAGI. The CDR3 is CASSYLQGKTYEQYF. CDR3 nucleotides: TGTGCCAGCAGTTACTTGCAGGGTAAGACCTACGAGCAGTACTTC.

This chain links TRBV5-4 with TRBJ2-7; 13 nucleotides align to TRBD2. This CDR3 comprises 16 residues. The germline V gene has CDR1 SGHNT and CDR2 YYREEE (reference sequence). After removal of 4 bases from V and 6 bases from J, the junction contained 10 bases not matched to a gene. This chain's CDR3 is CASSIGLAGDYGEQYF. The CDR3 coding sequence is TGTGCCAGCAGCATAGGACTAGCGGGAGATTACGGCGAGCAGTACTTC.

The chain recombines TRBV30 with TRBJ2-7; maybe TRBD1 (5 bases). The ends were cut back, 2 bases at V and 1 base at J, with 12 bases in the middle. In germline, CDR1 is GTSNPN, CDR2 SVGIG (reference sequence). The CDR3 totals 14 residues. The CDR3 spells CAWSTDTGSYEQYF. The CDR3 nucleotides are TGTGCCTGGAGTACGGACACGGGTTCCTACGAGCAGTACTTC.

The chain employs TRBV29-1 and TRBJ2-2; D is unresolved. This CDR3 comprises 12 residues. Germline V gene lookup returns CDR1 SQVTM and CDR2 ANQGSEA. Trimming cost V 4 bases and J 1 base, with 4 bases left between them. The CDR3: CSVGQNTGELFF. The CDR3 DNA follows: TGCAGCGTTGGACAGAACACCGGGGAGCTGTTTTTT.

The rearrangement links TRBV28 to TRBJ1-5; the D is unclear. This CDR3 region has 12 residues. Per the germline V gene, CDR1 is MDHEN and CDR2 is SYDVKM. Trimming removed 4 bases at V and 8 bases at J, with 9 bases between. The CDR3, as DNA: TGTGCCAGCAGTTCAATCGGGAAGCCCCAGCATTTT. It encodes CASSSIGKPQHF.

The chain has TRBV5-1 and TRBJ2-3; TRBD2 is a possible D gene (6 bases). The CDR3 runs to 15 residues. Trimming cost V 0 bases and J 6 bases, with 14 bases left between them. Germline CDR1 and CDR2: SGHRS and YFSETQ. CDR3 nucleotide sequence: TGCGCCAGCAGCTTGGTTGAGTCTCGGGAGGATACGCAGTATTTT. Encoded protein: CASSLVESREDTQYF.

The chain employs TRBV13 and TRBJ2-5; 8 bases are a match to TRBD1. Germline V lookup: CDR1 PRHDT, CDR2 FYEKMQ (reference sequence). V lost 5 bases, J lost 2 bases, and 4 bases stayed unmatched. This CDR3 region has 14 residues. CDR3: CASSTRDRQETQYF. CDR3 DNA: TGTGCCAGCAGCACCCGGGACAGGCAAGAGACCCAGTACTTC. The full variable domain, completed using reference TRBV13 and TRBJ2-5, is AAGVIQSPRHLIKEKRETATLKCYPIPRHDTVYWYQQGPGQDPQFLISFYEKMQSDKGSIPDRFSAQQFSDYHSELNMSSLELGDSALYFCASSTRDRQETQYFGPGTRLLVL.

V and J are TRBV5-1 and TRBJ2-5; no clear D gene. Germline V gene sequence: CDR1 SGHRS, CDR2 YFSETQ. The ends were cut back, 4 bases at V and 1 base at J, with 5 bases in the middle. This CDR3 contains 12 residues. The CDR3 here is CASSPLQETQYF. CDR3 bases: TGCGCCAGCAGCCCTCTCCAAGAGACCCAGTACTTC.

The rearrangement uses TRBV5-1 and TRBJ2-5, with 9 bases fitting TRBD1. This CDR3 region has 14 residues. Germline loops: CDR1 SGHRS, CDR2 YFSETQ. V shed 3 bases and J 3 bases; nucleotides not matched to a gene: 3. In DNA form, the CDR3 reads TGCGCCAGCAGCTCAGGGACAGGGAAAGAGACCCAGTACTTC. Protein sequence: CASSSGTGKETQYF.

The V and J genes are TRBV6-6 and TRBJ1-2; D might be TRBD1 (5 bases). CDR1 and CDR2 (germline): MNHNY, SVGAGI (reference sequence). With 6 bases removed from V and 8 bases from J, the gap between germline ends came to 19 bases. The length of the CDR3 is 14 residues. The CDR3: CASRPRGGEKGYTF. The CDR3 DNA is TGTGCCAGCAGACCCCGGGGGGGAGAGAAAGGCTACACCTTC.

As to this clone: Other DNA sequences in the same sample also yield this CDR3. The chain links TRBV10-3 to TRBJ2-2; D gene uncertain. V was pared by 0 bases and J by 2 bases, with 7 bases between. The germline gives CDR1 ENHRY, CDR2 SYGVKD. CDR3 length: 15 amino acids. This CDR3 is CAISESRQNTGELFF. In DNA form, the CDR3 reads TGTGCCATCAGTGAGTCGAGACAAAACACCGGGGAGCTGTTTTTT.

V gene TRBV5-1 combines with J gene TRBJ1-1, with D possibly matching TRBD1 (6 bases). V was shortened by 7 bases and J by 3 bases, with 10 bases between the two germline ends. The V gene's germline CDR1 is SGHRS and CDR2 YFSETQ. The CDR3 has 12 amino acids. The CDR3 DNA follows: TGCGCCAGCGGCACAGGGTACACTGAAGCTTTCTTT. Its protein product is CASGTGYTEAFF.

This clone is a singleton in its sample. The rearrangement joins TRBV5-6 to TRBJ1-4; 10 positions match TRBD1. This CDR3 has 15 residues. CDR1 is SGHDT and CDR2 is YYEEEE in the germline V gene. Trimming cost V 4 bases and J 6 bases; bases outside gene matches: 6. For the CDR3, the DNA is TGTGCCAGCAGCCTCCGGGACAGGGGTGATGAAAAACTGTTTTTT. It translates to CASSLRDRGDEKLFF.

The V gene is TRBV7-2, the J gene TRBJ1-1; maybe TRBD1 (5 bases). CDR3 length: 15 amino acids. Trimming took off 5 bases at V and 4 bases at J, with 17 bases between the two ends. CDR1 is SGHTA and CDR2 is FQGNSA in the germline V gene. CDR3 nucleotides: TGTGCCAGCAGCCTAGAGGGGTTGGGGGGCACTGAAGCTTTCTTT. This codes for CASSLEGLGGTEAFF. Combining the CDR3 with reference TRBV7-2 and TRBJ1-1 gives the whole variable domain GAGVSQSPSNKVTEKGKDVELRCDPISGHTALYWYRQSLGQGLEFLIYFQGNSAPDKSGLPSDRFSAERTGGSVSTLTIQRTQQEDSAVYLCASSLEGLGGTEAFFGQGTRLTVV.

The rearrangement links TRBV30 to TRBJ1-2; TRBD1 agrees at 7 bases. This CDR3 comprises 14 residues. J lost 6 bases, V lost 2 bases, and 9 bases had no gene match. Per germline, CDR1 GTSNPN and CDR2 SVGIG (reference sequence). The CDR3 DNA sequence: TGTGCCTGGAGTATAAATTCTCAGGGGGATGGCTACACCTTC. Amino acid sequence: CAWSINSQGDGYTF.

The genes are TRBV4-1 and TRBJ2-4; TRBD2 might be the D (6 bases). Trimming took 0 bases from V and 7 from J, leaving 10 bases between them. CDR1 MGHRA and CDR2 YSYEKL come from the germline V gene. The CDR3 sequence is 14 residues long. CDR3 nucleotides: TGCGCCAGCAGCCAAGAAATAGCGGCGAACATTCAGTACTTC. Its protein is CASSQEIAANIQYF.

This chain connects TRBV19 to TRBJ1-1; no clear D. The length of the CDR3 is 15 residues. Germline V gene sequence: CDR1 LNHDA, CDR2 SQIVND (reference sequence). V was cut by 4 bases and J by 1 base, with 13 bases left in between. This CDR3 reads CASSKSLGQNTEAFF. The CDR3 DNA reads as TGTGCCAGTAGTAAATCTCTAGGTCAGAACACTGAAGCTTTCTTT.

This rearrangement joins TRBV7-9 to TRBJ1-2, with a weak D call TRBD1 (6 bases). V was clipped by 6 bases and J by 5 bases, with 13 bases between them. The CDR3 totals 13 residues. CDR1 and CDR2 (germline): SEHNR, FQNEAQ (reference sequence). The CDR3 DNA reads TGTGCCAGCAGTGCCGGACAGACTTATGGCTACACCTTC. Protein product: CASSAGQTYGYTF.

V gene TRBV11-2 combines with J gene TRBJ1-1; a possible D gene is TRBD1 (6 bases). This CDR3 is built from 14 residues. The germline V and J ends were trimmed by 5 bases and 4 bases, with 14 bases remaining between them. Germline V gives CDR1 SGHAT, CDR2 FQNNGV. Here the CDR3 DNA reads TGTGCCAGCAGCGCCCGAAGGGGGGGCACTGAAGCTTTCTTT. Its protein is CASSARRGGTEAFF.

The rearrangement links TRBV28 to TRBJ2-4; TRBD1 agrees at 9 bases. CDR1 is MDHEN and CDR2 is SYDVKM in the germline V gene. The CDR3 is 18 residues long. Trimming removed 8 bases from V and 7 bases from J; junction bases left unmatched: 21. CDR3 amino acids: CASQVPSGQGGLSNIQYF. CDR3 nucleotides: TGTGCCAGCCAAGTTCCGTCGGGACAGGGCGGTTTGAGTAACATTCAGTACTTC. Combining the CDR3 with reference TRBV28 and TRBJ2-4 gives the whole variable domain DVKVTQSSRYLVKRTGEKVFLECVQDMDHENMFWYRQDPGLGLRLIYFSYDVKMKEKGDIPEGYSVSREKKERFSLILESASTNQTSMYLCASQVPSGQGGLSNIQYFGAGTRLSVL.